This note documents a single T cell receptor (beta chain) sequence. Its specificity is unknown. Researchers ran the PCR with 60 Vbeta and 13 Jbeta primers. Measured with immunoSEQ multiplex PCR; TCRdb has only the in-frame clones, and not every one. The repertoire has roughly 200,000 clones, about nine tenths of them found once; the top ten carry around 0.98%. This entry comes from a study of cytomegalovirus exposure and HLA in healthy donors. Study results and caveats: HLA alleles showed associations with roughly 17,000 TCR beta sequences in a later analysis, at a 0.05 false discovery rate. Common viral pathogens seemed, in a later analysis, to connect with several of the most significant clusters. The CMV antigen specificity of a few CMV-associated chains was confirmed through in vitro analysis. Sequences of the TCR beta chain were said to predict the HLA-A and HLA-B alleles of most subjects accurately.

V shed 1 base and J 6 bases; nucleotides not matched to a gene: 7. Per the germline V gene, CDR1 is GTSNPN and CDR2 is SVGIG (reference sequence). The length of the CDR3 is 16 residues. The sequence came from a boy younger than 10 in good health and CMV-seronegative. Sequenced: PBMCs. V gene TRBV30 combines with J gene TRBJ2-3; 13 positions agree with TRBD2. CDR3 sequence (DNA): TGTGCCTGGAGTGGGACTAGCGGGGGCCCTGGGGATACGCAGTATTTT. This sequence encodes CAWSGTSGGPGDTQYF.